The 7 T cell receptor beta chains below were found in one sample sequenced in a study of shared clonotypes between healthy human individuals. Here immunoSEQ multiplex PCR was the method, and the copy in TCRdb shows in-frame clones only, minus some. This table holds millions of clones, roughly nine tenths found once. The material sequenced was naive CD4+ T cells sorted from blood. Subset in this sample: CD45RA+ positively selected. These TCRs come from a man between 18 and 29 years old in good health.

The V call is TRBV30, the J call TRBJ2-3; tentatively, D is TRBD2 (5 bases). Germline V lookup: CDR1 GTSNPN, CDR2 SVGIG (reference sequence). The V end lost 3 bases, the J end lost 5 bases, and 9 bases lay between the germline ends. The CDR3 is 12 residues long. CDR3: CAWRAGKDTQYF. CDR3 bases: TGTGCCTGGAGAGCCGGGAAAGATACGCAGTATTTT.

The V gene is TRBV6-6, the J gene TRBJ2-7, with D uncertain. V dropped 2 bases and J dropped 0 bases, with 14 bases sitting between them. The CDR3 loop spans 16 amino acids. Germline V gene sequence: CDR1 MNHNY, CDR2 SVGAGI (reference sequence). CDR3 sequence: CASSYELGSSSYEQYF. The CDR3 DNA reads TGTGCCAGCAGTTACGAGCTAGGCAGTAGCTCCTACGAGCAGTACTTC.

The V and J genes are TRBV5-6 and TRBJ2-3; 10 bases fit TRBD1. Looked up from germline, CDR1 is SGHDT and CDR2 is YYEEEE. This CDR3 contains 16 residues. V was pared by 4 bases and J by 6 bases, with 11 bases of the junction left unmatched. CDR3 sequence (DNA): TGTGCCAGCAGCAAGGTGGGGACAGGGGCCGTCGATACGCAGTATTTT. Translation gives CASSKVGTGAVDTQYF. The full variable domain, completed using reference TRBV5-6 and TRBJ2-3, is DAGVTQSPTHLIKTRGQQVTLRCSPKSGHDTVSWYQQALGQGPQFIFQYYEEEERQRGNFPDRFSGHQFPNYSSELNVNALLLGDSALYLCASSKVGTGAVDTQYFGPGTRLTVL.

This chain links TRBV7-9 with TRBJ2-3, with 9 nucleotides matching TRBD2. Looked up from germline, CDR1 is SEHNR and CDR2 is FQNEAQ (reference sequence). J gave up 2 bases and V 1 base, and 1 base lay outside the gene matches. CDR3 length: 15 residues. The CDR3: CASSLGGRDTDTQYF. The CDR3 bases are TGTGCCAGCAGCTTAGGCGGGAGGGACACAGATACGCAGTATTTT. Combining the CDR3 with reference TRBV7-9 and TRBJ2-3 gives the whole variable domain DTGVSQNPRHKITKRGQNVTFRCDPISEHNRLYWYRQTLGQGPEFLTYFQNEAQLEKSRLLSDRFSAERPKGSFSTLEIQRTEQGDSAMYLCASSLGGRDTDTQYFGPGTRLTVL.

This rearrangement joins TRBV5-1 to TRBJ2-5, with 7 bases matching TRBD2. The closer fit of TRBJ2-7 to the DNA end suggests the J call may be wrong. In germline, CDR1 is SGHRS, CDR2 YFSETQ. The CDR3 totals 12 residues. CDR3 protein: CASSRGGGEQYF. CDR3 nucleotides: TGCGCCAGCAGCCGCGGGGGAGGCGAGCAGTACTTC.

This clone was detected only a few times. This chain connects TRBV5-1 to TRBJ1-5; D perhaps matches TRBD1 (5 bases). The germline CDR1 and CDR2 sequences are SGHRS and YFSETQ. With 4 bases removed from V and 3 bases from J, the gap between germline ends came to 14 bases. The CDR3 extends over 15 amino acids. As DNA, the CDR3 is TGCGCCAGCAGCCCCGTGCGGGGGTCCAATCAGCCCCAGCATTTT. As protein: CASSPVRGSNQPQHF.

CDR3 bases: TGCGCCAGCAGCTTCGCGACAGGGTCCCCGGTTGGAGCTTTCTTT. This gives the protein CASSFATGSPVGAFF. The V and J genes are TRBV5-1 and TRBJ1-1; 7 bases line up with TRBD1. The CDR3 consists of 15 residues. The trim removed 2 bases at V and 10 bases at J, leaving 14 bases unmatched. Germline loops: CDR1 SGHRS, CDR2 YFSETQ.